Here is one T cell receptor (beta chain) with its context. This sample was taken from a study of T cells after yellow fever vaccination. TCRdb itself ran the 5' RACE reads through MiXCR, one entry per CDR3 protein. The table records about 360,000 distinct CDR3 sequences, over 5% of them present only once. There are 14 residues in the CDR3. V was clipped by 2 bases and J by 10 bases, with 15 bases between them. Germline V gene lookup returns CDR1 MNHEY and CDR2 SMNVEV (reference sequence). The clonotype comes from a man in his thirties or forties who received the YFV17D yellow fever vaccine. The chain joins TRBV27 to TRBJ2-1; D is possibly TRBD1 (5 bases). Specimen: PBMCs, collected 5 days after the yellow fever booster vaccination. The CDR3 DNA sequence: TGTGCCAGCAGTTTAGTAAGGGGCCCGTCGGAGCAGTTCTTC. Translated, it gives CASSLVRGPSEQFF.